This record covers a single TCR beta chain. Trimming removed 5 bases at V and 0 bases at J, with 10 bases between. Germline V CDR1 and CDR2: SNHLY, FYNNEI. There are 15 residues in the CDR3. This entry comes from a study of early T cells in non-severe SARS-CoV-2 infection. TCRdb independently ran MiXCR on the 5' RACE reads; one entry per CDR3 protein. The sample holds about 61,000 distinct CDR3 sequences, 12% seen once. The chain uses TRBV2 and TRBJ2-2, with D unclear. This receptor was taken from an adult who was a healthcare worker with PCR-confirmed SARS-CoV-2 infection or an uninfected control (not recorded which). The donor label of this sample is uncertain. The material sequenced was whole blood, taken at baseline. CDR3 region: CASSKQQANTGELFF. In nucleotides, the CDR3 is TGTGCCAGCAGTAAACAGCAAGCGAACACCGGGGAGCTGTTTTTT.